The rows below give T cell receptor beta chains drawn from one sample of a study of blood T cell repertoires in COVID-19. Some clones are missing from TCRdb's copy, which holds only in-frame ones; the method was immunoSEQ multiplex PCR. The table includes under 350,000 clones, around 85% detected once. Sequencing was carried out using PBMCs or T cells enriched from blood (not recorded which). All receptors derive from a woman aged 40 to 50 with acute COVID-19. Each CDR3 is given with its conserved first and last residue. The D gene is left open where the match is weak. Rows give clone size only sometimes, using once, few, many, or a class for an expanded clone.

abundance: .
v_gene: TRBV6-2/TRBV6-3
d_gene: .
j_gene: TRBJ2-3
CDR3aa: CASSYRAGSTDTQYF
CDR3nt: TGTGCCAGCAGTTACAGGGCGGGGAGCACAGATACGCAGTATTTT

abundance: .
v_gene: TRBV9
d_gene: .
j_gene: TRBJ1-2
CDR3aa: CASTFGEGMDGYTF
CDR3nt: TGTGCCAGCACCTTCGGGGAGGGGATGGATGGCTACACCTTC

abundance: once
v_gene: TRBV6-2/TRBV6-3
d_gene: .
j_gene: TRBJ1-5
CDR3aa: CASSTDSFNQPQHF
CDR3nt: TGTGCCAGCAGTACAGACAGCTTCAATCAGCCCCAGCATTTT

abundance: .
v_gene: TRBV7-8
d_gene: .
j_gene: TRBJ1-2
CDR3aa: CASTGESLVGYTF
CDR3nt: TGTGCCAGCACCGGAGAATCCCTCGTCGGCTACACCTTC

abundance: .
v_gene: TRBV18
d_gene: .
j_gene: TRBJ1-6
CDR3aa: CASSPLPPSGNSPLHF
CDR3nt: TGTGCCAGCTCACCACTGCCCCCCAGCGGGAATTCACCCCTCCACTTT

abundance: .
v_gene: TRBV6-6
d_gene: .
j_gene: TRBJ1-1
CDR3aa: CASSYPGQMNTEAFF
CDR3nt: TGTGCCAGCAGTTACCCAGGACAAATGAACACTGAAGCTTTCTTT

abundance: .
v_gene: TRBV24-1
d_gene: .
j_gene: TRBJ1-5
CDR3aa: CATSQTGSSNQPQHF
CDR3nt: TGTGCCACCAGCCAGACAGGATCTAGCAATCAGCCCCAGCATTTT

abundance: .
v_gene: TRBV19
d_gene: TRBD1
j_gene: TRBJ1-5
CDR3aa: CASSSEGAFGQPQHF
CDR3nt: TGTGCCAGTAGTTCGGAGGGGGCGTTTGGTCAGCCCCAGCATTTT

abundance: .
v_gene: TRBV2
d_gene: TRBD2
j_gene: TRBJ2-5
CDR3aa: CASSPTGTSGVQETQYF
CDR3nt: TGTGCCAGCAGCCCGACCGGGACTAGCGGGGTTCAAGAGACCCAGTACTTC

abundance: .
v_gene: TRBV11-2
d_gene: TRBD1
j_gene: TRBJ1-1
CDR3aa: CASKERGRGTEAFF
CDR3nt: TGTGCCAGCAAGGAAAGGGGGCGAGGTACTGAAGCTTTCTTT

abundance: .
v_gene: TRBV6-2/TRBV6-3
d_gene: .
j_gene: TRBJ2-1
CDR3aa: CASSPDLNSYNEQFF
CDR3nt: TGTGCCAGCAGCCCAGACTTAAACTCCTACAATGAGCAGTTCTTC

abundance: .
v_gene: TRBV19
d_gene: .
j_gene: TRBJ2-2
CDR3aa: CASRDRGDTGELFF
CDR3nt: TGTGCCAGTAGGGACAGAGGGGACACCGGGGAGCTGTTTTTT

abundance: .
v_gene: TRBV4-3
d_gene: .
j_gene: TRBJ2-3
CDR3aa: CASSQEVRGADTQYF
CDR3nt: TGCGCCAGCAGCCAAGAGGTCAGGGGAGCAGATACGCAGTATTTT

abundance: .
v_gene: TRBV19
d_gene: .
j_gene: TRBJ2-7
CDR3aa: CASSMLEGPYEQYF
CDR3nt: TGTGCCAGTAGTATGCTAGAAGGTCCCTACGAGCAGTACTTC

abundance: .
v_gene: TRBV7-2
d_gene: TRBD2
j_gene: TRBJ2-5
CDR3aa: CASSSQLAGGEETQYF
CDR3nt: TGTGCCAGCAGCTCACAACTAGCGGGAGGGGAAGAGACCCAGTACTTC

abundance: .
v_gene: TRBV5-3
d_gene: .
j_gene: TRBJ1-2
CDR3aa: CARSFVGQGYGYTF
CDR3nt: TGTGCCAGAAGCTTTGTCGGGCAGGGCTATGGCTACACCTTC

abundance: .
v_gene: TRBV28
d_gene: TRBD1
j_gene: TRBJ1-1
CDR3aa: CASSFWHGGQGNEAFF
CDR3nt: TGTGCCAGCAGTTTCTGGCACGGCGGACAGGGCAATGAAGCTTTCTTT

abundance: .
v_gene: TRBV7-8
d_gene: .
j_gene: TRBJ1-3
CDR3aa: CASSLTETSGNTIYF
CDR3nt: TGTGCCAGCAGCTTAACAGAGACCTCCGGAAACACCATATATTTT

abundance: .
v_gene: TRBV28
d_gene: .
j_gene: TRBJ1-2
CDR3aa: CASSPTGGQGDYGYTF
CDR3nt: TGTGCCAGCAGTCCCACCGGGGGGCAGGGCGACTATGGCTACACCTTC

abundance: .
v_gene: TRBV2
d_gene: TRBD1
j_gene: TRBJ1-5
CDR3aa: CASTRQGSNQPQHF
CDR3nt: TGTGCCAGCACGAGACAGGGGAGCAATCAGCCCCAGCATTTT

abundance: .
v_gene: TRBV7-9
d_gene: .
j_gene: TRBJ1-4
CDR3aa: CASSPPTGRGEKLFF
CDR3nt: TGTGCCAGCAGCCCTCCTACAGGGAGGGGGGAAAAACTGTTTTTT

abundance: .
v_gene: TRBV7-9
d_gene: .
j_gene: TRBJ1-3
CDR3aa: CASSLTLGNTIYF
CDR3nt: TGTGCCAGCAGCCTAACCTTAGGAAACACCATATATTTT

abundance: .
v_gene: TRBV6-5
d_gene: TRBD1
j_gene: TRBJ2-5
CDR3aa: CASSPGQLIGTQYF
CDR3nt: TGTGCCAGCAGCCCGGGACAGCTCATCGGGACCCAGTACTTC

abundance: .
v_gene: TRBV9
d_gene: .
j_gene: TRBJ2-2
CDR3aa: CASSVAGRAAGGELFF
CDR3nt: TGTGCCAGCAGCGTAGCCGGCAGGGCAGCGGGCGGGGAGCTGTTTTTT

abundance: .
v_gene: TRBV12-5
d_gene: .
j_gene: TRBJ2-3
CDR3aa: CASGLGASGTDTQYF
CDR3nt: TGTGCTAGTGGTTTGGGGGCTAGCGGCACAGATACGCAGTATTTT

abundance: .
v_gene: TRBV7-9
d_gene: .
j_gene: TRBJ1-1
CDR3aa: CASSLITGNTEAFF
CDR3nt: TGTGCCAGCAGCCTTATCACAGGGAACACTGAAGCTTTCTTT

abundance: .
v_gene: TRBV9
d_gene: .
j_gene: TRBJ1-5
CDR3aa: CASSPRQRDQPQHF
CDR3nt: TGTGCCAGCAGCCCGAGGCAGAGGGATCAGCCCCAGCATTTT

abundance: .
v_gene: TRBV25-1
d_gene: TRBD2
j_gene: TRBJ2-2
CDR3aa: CASSEFGGDYTGELFF
CDR3nt: TGTGCCAGCAGTGAATTCGGAGGGGACTATACCGGGGAGCTGTTTTTT

abundance: .
v_gene: TRBV5-1
d_gene: TRBD1
j_gene: TRBJ1-1
CDR3aa: CASSLADRGRTGEAFF
CDR3nt: TGCGCCAGCAGCTTGGCCGACAGGGGACGAACAGGTGAAGCTTTCTTT

abundance: .
v_gene: TRBV6-1
d_gene: TRBD2
j_gene: TRBJ2-1
CDR3aa: CASSEVFRGGFPEYEQFF
CDR3nt: TGTGCCAGCAGTGAAGTTTTCCGGGGGGGATTCCCTGAGTATGAGCAGTTCTTC

abundance: .
v_gene: TRBV9
d_gene: .
j_gene: TRBJ2-7
CDR3aa: CASSVGLGPYEQYF
CDR3nt: TGTGCCAGCAGCGTAGGACTAGGTCCCTACGAGCAGTACTTC

abundance: .
v_gene: TRBV6-2/TRBV6-3
d_gene: .
j_gene: TRBJ2-7
CDR3aa: CASSLSGSWSSYEQYF
CDR3nt: TGTGCCAGCAGTTTGAGTGGGAGTTGGAGCTCCTACGAGCAGTACTTC

abundance: .
v_gene: TRBV6-1
d_gene: TRBD2
j_gene: TRBJ2-5
CDR3aa: CASSKGLSGRAGYETQYF
CDR3nt: TGTGCCAGCAGTAAAGGACTTAGCGGGAGGGCCGGTTATGAGACCCAGTACTTC

abundance: .
v_gene: TRBV9
d_gene: .
j_gene: TRBJ1-5
CDR3aa: CASSAGVDKVQPQHF
CDR3nt: TGTGCCAGCAGCGCAGGGGTTGACAAAGTGCAGCCCCAGCATTTT

abundance: .
v_gene: TRBV9
d_gene: .
j_gene: TRBJ1-2
CDR3aa: CASSVAPEGQRTGYTF
CDR3nt: TGTGCCAGCAGCGTAGCCCCTGAAGGACAGAGAACTGGCTACACCTTC

abundance: once
v_gene: TRBV5-1
d_gene: TRBD2
j_gene: TRBJ2-1
CDR3aa: CASRTSGSDYNEQFF
CDR3nt: TGCGCCAGCCGGACTAGCGGGTCCGACTACAATGAGCAGTTCTTC

abundance: .
v_gene: TRBV6-2/TRBV6-3
d_gene: TRBD1
j_gene: TRBJ2-6
CDR3aa: CASSPGQGYTGANVLTF
CDR3nt: TGTGCCAGCAGCCCGGGACAGGGTTACACTGGGGCCAACGTCCTGACTTTC

abundance: .
v_gene: TRBV7-6
d_gene: TRBD2
j_gene: TRBJ2-7
CDR3aa: CASSLGLGTSGGAYEQYF
CDR3nt: TGTGCCAGCAGCTTAGGCCTGGGGACTAGCGGGGGGGCCTACGAGCAGTACTTC

abundance: .
v_gene: TRBV2
d_gene: .
j_gene: TRBJ2-2
CDR3aa: CASAGKRVPGELFF
CDR3nt: TGTGCCAGCGCAGGGAAGCGGGTGCCCGGGGAGCTGTTTTTT

abundance: few
v_gene: TRBV3-1/TRBV3-2
d_gene: .
j_gene: TRBJ2-3
CDR3aa: CASSRYGTQYF
CDR3nt: TGTGCCAGCAGCCGATACGGGACGCAGTATTTT

abundance: .
v_gene: TRBV5-1
d_gene: TRBD1
j_gene: TRBJ1-1
CDR3aa: CASSVDRVGAFF
CDR3nt: TGCGCCAGCAGCGTCGACAGGGTAGGAGCTTTCTTT